This T cell receptor (beta chain) was sequenced during a study of spatial heterogeneity in lung cancer. Study context: Median follow-up for sequenced PBMC samples was about 22 months after resection, when such samples existed. The library had UMIs, and each TCR and UMI pair averaged more than ten raw reads. Regarding the study as a whole: Detection of ubiquitous tumor TCRs in blood was higher at resection than follow-up.

The time point is: blood at routine non-recurrence follow-up after resection. Individual TCR cDNA molecules each bore their own unique molecular identifier. TCRdb re-derived calls from the 5' RACE reads in MiXCR, one entry per CDR3 protein. The sample has some 36,000 distinct CDR3 sequences; approximately 8% are singletons. About this clonotype itself: Its matching antigen is unknown.

Germline CDR1 and CDR2: LGHDT and YNNKEL (reference sequence). Trimming removed 1 base from V and 5 bases from J, with 11 bases in between. The CDR3 totals 15 residues. The rearrangement joins TRBV3-1 to TRBJ2-2; no clear D. This receptor was identified in a male donor with early-stage non-small cell lung cancer. Sequencing was performed on PBMCs, taken at follow-up. The CDR3 spells CASSQGSGRTGELFF. The CDR3 region has the DNA TGTGCCAGCAGCCAAGGTTCAGGTCGGACCGGGGAGCTGTTTTTT.